The clone carrying this T cell receptor (beta chain) has a single count. What it binds is unknown. A few pembrolizumab responders had their TCRs sequenced. This record belongs to a study of PD-1 blockade in mismatch repair-deficient tumors. Findings of the study overall: Tumor-resident clones, often undetectable pretreatment in blood, expanded then contracted after pembrolizumab.

The CDR3 sequence is 18 residues long. V was pared by 4 bases and J by 7 bases, with 26 bases between. The germline V gene has CDR1 SGHNT and CDR2 YENEEA. Measured with immunoSEQ multiplex PCR; TCRdb has only the in-frame clones, and not every one. This sample has about 84,000 clones; over 75% occur once, and the top ten carry roughly 2.8%. Sequencing used peripheral blood, obtained 12 weeks after starting pembrolizumab. The source is an adult with mismatch repair-deficient cancer. The rearrangement links TRBV11-3 to TRBJ2-1; D gene ambiguous. In DNA, the CDR3 is TGTGCCAGCAGCTCCATTTGGCTAGGTCCCCGAACCTCGAATGAGCAGTTCTTC. Its protein product is CASSSIWLGPRTSNEQFF. The complete variable domain, with remaining parts taken from reference TRBV11-3 and TRBJ2-1, reads EAGVVQSPRYKIIEKKQPVAFWCNPISGHNTLYWYLQNLGQGPELLIRYENEEAVDDSQLPKDRFSAERLKGVDSTLKIQPAELGDSAVYLCASSSIWLGPRTSNEQFFGPGTRLTVL.